What follows describes a single TCR delta chain. This clone was counted a few times. No antigen is known for it. This likely traces to a read error, being one base from a far larger clone. Within the sample, other DNA sequences also encode this same CDR3. These data belong to a study of delta chains in infants with herpesvirus infections (dated by TCRdb to 2021 to 2024). General notes on the study: From birth, the study prospectively followed a Ugandan infant birth cohort to characterize gammadelta T cell responses to primary cytomegalovirus (CMV) infection. In infants who were infected with CMV after birth, the study searched for a public fetal Vdelta1/Vgamma8 gammadelta TCR clonotype. gammadelta TCRs were sequenced from PBMC obtained from approximately 19 CMV-infected infants (one congenitally infected) and eight or nine CMV-uninfected infants for whom sufficient sample was available. By approximate age, the infant blood samples fell into groups of 1.5, 4, 8 and 12 months. The previously published Belgian fetal and cord blood gammadelta TCR data were not generated in this cohort and were added only for comparison.

In Kampala, Uganda, pregnant women receiving prenatal care were recruited and their infants were enrolled, and documentation of maternal HIV status was required. Home visits to families took place weekly, and collection of infant clinical information, oral swabs and peripheral blood began at 6 weeks of age and was repeated every 4 months after that. Blood was drawn into heparin tubes, and PBMC were separated by Ficoll-Paque density gradient centrifugation and then cryopreserved. The protocol used for the library was RT-PCR. TCR cDNA was generated by reverse transcription of PBMC RNA with SuperScript II and gamma-chain- and delta-chain-specific primers. Purification of cDNA was performed with AMPure XP beads, after which the cDNA was amplified and indexed with Illumina adapters by means of the Nextera XT Index Kit. Sequencing of the gammadelta TCR libraries was done on an Illumina MiSeq using a V2 300-cycle kit. The original methods were these. Using MiXCR v2.1.12, CDR3 sequences were assembled, and reads were mapped onto D, J and V genes obtained from GenBank. VDJtools v1.2.1 was used to perform repertoire analyses of the CDR3 clonotypes. TCRdb recomputed clones from the public reads with CATT; identical DNA rows were then combined. The V and J calls were determined by TCRdb, not by the authors. The sample table contains around 220 delta-chain clones; only one count was recorded for roughly 15% of them. The top ten clonotypes cover about 31% of the sample.

Findings and caveats that apply to the study as a whole: In CMV-uninfected infants, the public clonotype might still be present but below the detection limit. The public Vdelta1 clonotype appeared in 4 of 18 CMV-infected infants: three infected postnatally before 120 days of age, plus the congenitally infected infant. Limitations noted by the authors included a small sample size and a lack of race- or environment-matched controls, because nearly all Ugandans acquire CMV before adulthood. Public-clonotype frequency among Vdelta1 cells appeared to correlate inversely with age at infection and decayed rapidly, seemingly not persisting beyond approximately 2 months. The public clonotype was detected only at the first time point after infection and was not found in uninfected infants or in infants infected after 120 days.

The germline V gene sets CDR1 to TSWWSYY and CDR2 to QGS. Trimming takes 2 bases off V and 0 bases off J; junction bases not matched to a gene: 11. There are 18 amino acids in the CDR3, from cysteine to phenylalanine inclusive. Only CDR3 DNA remains: 54 bases, in frame from the first base. Sequences were derived from peripheral blood, sampled at time point 1 of longitudinal follow-up. This sequence uses TRDV1 and TRDJ1; 8 junctional bases match TRDD3. The TCR sequence derives from a human donor who was a Ugandan infant, either HIV-exposed or HIV-unexposed (not recorded which). The DNA reads TGTGCTCTTGGGGAAGGGGAATACTGGGGGTCATACACCGATAAACTCATCTTT. This sequence encodes CALGEGEYWGSYTDKLIF.